These 8 T cell receptor beta chains originate from one sample sequenced in a study of response to subunit inactivated influenza vaccine. From the RT-PCR reads, TCRdb called clonotypes with MiXCR, one entry per CDR3 protein. The table has about 650,000 distinct CDR3 sequences, around 16% seen once; the top ten hold approximately 10%. Sequenced here: PBMCs from blood, sampled 11 to 12 days after vaccination. These receptors were obtained from a man aged 45-65 years who received an inactivated influenza vaccine.

This rearrangement joins TRBV11-2 to TRBJ2-7; D is ambiguous. There are 16 residues in the CDR3. Trimming left V 1 base short and J 1 base short, with 14 bases between. Germline CDR1 and CDR2: SGHAT and FQNNGV. CDR3 nucleotide sequence: TGTGCCAGCAGCTTAGCTTTTTTCGACGCTTCCTACGAGCAGTACTTC. Amino acid sequence: CASSLAFFDASYEQYF.

The gene calls are TRBV24-1 and TRBJ2-1; D may be TRBD1 or TRBD2 (5 bases each). Germline CDR1 is KGHDR and CDR2 is SFDVKD. CDR3 size: 14 residues. The V end lost 4 bases, the J end lost 10 bases, and 16 bases lay between the germline ends. The CDR3 loop reads CATSDGAYLREQFF. The DNA of the CDR3 is TGTGCCACCAGTGACGGGGCCTATTTGCGCGAGCAGTTCTTC.

V usage is TRBV29-1 and J usage is TRBJ2-4; a possible D gene is TRBD1 (5 bases). The CDR3 consists of 14 residues. Germline CDR1 reads SQVTM; CDR2 reads ANQGSEA. V lost 1 base, J lost 8 bases, and 15 bases lay in between. CDR3 coding DNA: TGCAGCGTTGAAGGGCAGGGTTTGTCGGACATTCAGTACTTC. Translation gives CSVEGQGLSDIQYF.

In its sample, this clonotype was seen many times. The chain recombines TRBV14 with TRBJ2-1, with 8 bases that match TRBD1. Trimming cost V 3 bases and J 2 bases; bases outside gene matches: 9. This CDR3 is 17 amino acids long. Germline V lookup: CDR1 SGHDN, CDR2 FVKESK. CDR3 sequence: CASSQENGQGTYNEQFF. The CDR3 nucleotides read TGTGCCAGCAGCCAGGAGAACGGACAGGGAACCTACAATGAGCAGTTCTTC.

The V call is TRBV2, the J call TRBJ2-7; D perhaps matches TRBD2 (5 bases). The CDR3 is 14 residues long. V lost 6 bases to trimming and J lost 0 bases, with 12 bases between them. Germline values: CDR1 SNHLY, CDR2 FYNNEI. The CDR3 nucleotides read TGTGCCAGCAGAACGCAGCGGCTCTCCTACGAGCAGTACTTC. This gives the protein CASRTQRLSYEQYF.

This chain uses TRBV7-9 with TRBJ2-3; the match to TRBD1 covers 7 bases. In germline, CDR1 is SEHNR, CDR2 FQNEAQ (reference sequence). The CDR3 totals 14 residues. Trimming removed 5 bases from V and 2 bases from J; junction bases left unmatched: 4. The CDR3 DNA reads TGTGCCAGCAGCCGGGACAGACTCACAGATACGCAGTATTTT. Its translation: CASSRDRLTDTQYF. The full variable domain, in which reference TRBV7-9 and TRBJ2-3 provide the parts outside the CDR3, is DTGVSQNPRHKITKRGQNVTFRCDPISEHNRLYWYRQTLGQGPEFLTYFQNEAQLEKSRLLSDRFSAERPKGSFSTLEIQRTEQGDSAMYLCASSRDRLTDTQYFGPGTRLTVL.

This clonotype was detected many times. The chain combines TRBV11-2 with TRBJ2-7; D not resolved. V shed 2 bases and J shed 2 bases, with 7 bases lying between them. Germline V gene data show CDR1 as SGHAT and CDR2 as FQNNGV. CDR3 length: 13 amino acids. CDR3 loop: CASSLSWAYEQYF. In DNA, the CDR3 is TGTGCCAGCAGCTTATCGTGGGCCTACGAGCAGTACTTC.

This clonotype was observed a few times. The chain combines TRBV20-1 with TRBJ2-7; 11 bases fit TRBD2. The germline V gene encodes CDR1 DFQATT and CDR2 SNEGSKA (reference sequence). There are 16 residues in the CDR3. The trim removed 0 bases at V and 5 bases at J, leaving 9 bases unmatched. The CDR3 DNA reads as TGCAGTGCTAGAGATCGGAATAGCGGGAGGGCCGACGAGCAGTACTTC. Protein product: CSARDRNSGRADEQYF.